These T cell receptor beta chains were read from a single sample in a study of CD8 T cells in ankylosing spondylitis. TCRdb re-called the 5' RACE reads through MiXCR, storing one row per CDR3 protein. The profile covers about 340,000 distinct CDR3 sequences, with roughly 8% appearing a single time and approximately 14% taken by the ten largest. The sequencing input was blood, either unsorted or a sorted T cell fraction (not recorded which). Source of these receptors: a male donor with ankylosing spondylitis. Both conserved end residues are part of each CDR3.

v_call,cdr3_aa
TRBV15,CATAARGPNTGELFF
TRBV7-8,CASSFPTATSGRVLYEQYF
TRBV6-2/TRBV6-3,CASSYLAESYEQYF
TRBV20-1,CSAGTFNSPLHF
TRBV20-1,CSAAMKRVDTIYF
TRBV12-3/TRBV12-4,CASTYQQGETDTQYF
TRBV6-1,CASGRLRTAAGEKLFF
TRBV3-1,CASSQEGQGARDEQFF
TRBV24-1,CACGTGGQRGYNEQFF
TRBV5-3,CARRVGTDSRNQPQHF
TRBV15,CATSREASGRANNEQFF
TRBV25-1,CASSSSVRWGHEQYF
TRBV29-1,CSVEVGQGNQPQHF
TRBV5-8,CASSWGGTVAGNTIYF
TRBV20-1,CSADPGQFGTEAFF
TRBV7-2,CASSLAPQGYEQYF
TRBV11-1,CASSPTGTRISGANVLTF
TRBV29-1,CSVTLVGKNIQYF
TRBV5-1,CASSLNQREAHTNTGELFF
TRBV9,CASSVHALGAGELFF